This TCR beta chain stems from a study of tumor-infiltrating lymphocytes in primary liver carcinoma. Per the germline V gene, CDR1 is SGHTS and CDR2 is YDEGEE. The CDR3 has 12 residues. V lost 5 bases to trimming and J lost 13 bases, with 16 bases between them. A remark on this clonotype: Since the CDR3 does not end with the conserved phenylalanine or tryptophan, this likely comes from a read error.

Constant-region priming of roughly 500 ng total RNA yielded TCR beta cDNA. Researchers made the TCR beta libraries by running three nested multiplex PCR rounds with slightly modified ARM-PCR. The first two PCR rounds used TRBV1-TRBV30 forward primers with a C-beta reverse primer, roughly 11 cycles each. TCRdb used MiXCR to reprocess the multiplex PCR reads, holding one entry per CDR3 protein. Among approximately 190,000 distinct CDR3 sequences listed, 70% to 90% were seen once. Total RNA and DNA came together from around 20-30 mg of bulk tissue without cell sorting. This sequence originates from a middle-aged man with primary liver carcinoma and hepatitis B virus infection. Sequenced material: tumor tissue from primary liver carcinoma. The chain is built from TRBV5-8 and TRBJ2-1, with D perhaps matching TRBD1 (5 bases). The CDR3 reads CASSWGQAAQFL. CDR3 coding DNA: TGTGCCAGCAGTTGGGGCCAGGCGGCCCAGTTCTTA.